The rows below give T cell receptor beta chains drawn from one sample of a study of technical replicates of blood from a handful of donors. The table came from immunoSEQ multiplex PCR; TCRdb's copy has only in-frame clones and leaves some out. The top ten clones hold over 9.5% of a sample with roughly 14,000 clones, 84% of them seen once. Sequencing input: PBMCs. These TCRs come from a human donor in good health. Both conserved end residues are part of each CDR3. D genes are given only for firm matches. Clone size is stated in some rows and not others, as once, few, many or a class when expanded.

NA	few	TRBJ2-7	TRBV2	CASSGIATSSYEQYF	TGTGCCAGCAGTGGAATCGCGACAAGCTCCTACGAGCAGTACTTC
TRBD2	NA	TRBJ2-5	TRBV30	CAWRKGSGVVQYF	TGTGCCTGGAGGAAAGGCAGCGGGGTGGTCCAGTACTTC
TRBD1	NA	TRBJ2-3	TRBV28	CASSSGQGSDTQYF	TGTGCCAGCAGTTCCGGACAGGGGTCAGATACGCAGTATTTT
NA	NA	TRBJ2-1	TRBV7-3	CASSQPGVGSYNEQFF	TGTGCCAGCAGCCAGCCGGGAGTTGGCTCATACAATGAGCAGTTCTTC
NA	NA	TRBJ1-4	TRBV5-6	CASSSFTNNWAGEKLFF	TGTGCCAGCAGCTCATTTACCAACAACTGGGCGGGCGAAAAACTGTTTTTT
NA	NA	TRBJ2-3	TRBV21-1	CASSTGTSGSGDTDTQYF	TGTGCCAGCAGCACCGGGACTAGCGGGAGTGGGGACACAGATACGCAGTATTTT
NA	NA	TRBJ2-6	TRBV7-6	CASSPTALAGKSSGANVLTF	TGTGCCAGCAGCCCAACGGCTCTTGCGGGAAAAAGCTCTGGGGCCAACGTCCTGACTTTC
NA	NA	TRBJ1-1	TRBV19	CASTLPGEGRTEAFF	TGTGCCAGTACCCTCCCGGGAGAAGGACGCACTGAAGCTTTCTTT
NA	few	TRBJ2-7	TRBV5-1	CASRDSNYEQYF	TGCGCCAGCAGGGACTCGAACTACGAGCAGTACTTC
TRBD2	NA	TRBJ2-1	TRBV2	CASTGLAEDNEQFF	TGTGCCAGCACGGGACTAGCCGAAGACAATGAGCAGTTCTTC
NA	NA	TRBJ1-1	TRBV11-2	CASSFRNTEAFF	TGTGCCAGCAGCTTTAGAAACACTGAAGCTTTCTTT
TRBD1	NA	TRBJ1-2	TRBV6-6	CASRQGLGGGYTF	TGTGCCAGTCGACAGGGACTAGGCGGTGGCTACACCTTC
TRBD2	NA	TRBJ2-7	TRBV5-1	CASSGTGRLAYYEQYF	TGCGCCAGCAGCGGAACAGGGAGACTAGCGTACTACGAGCAGTACTTC
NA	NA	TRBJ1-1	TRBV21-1	CASSKGQGAPAFF	TGTGCCAGCAGCAAAGGACAGGGGGCCCCAGCTTTCTTT
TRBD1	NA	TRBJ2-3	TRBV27	CASSSWTGSTDTQYF	TGTGCCAGCAGTTCTTGGACAGGGAGCACAGATACGCAGTATTTT
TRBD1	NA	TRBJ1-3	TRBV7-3	CASSPRSGTGPLAGNTIYF	TGTGCCAGCAGCCCAAGGAGCGGGACAGGACCCCTCGCTGGAAACACCATATATTTT
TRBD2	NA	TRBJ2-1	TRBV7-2	CASSSLGLAANEQFF	TGTGCCAGCAGCTCACTGGGACTAGCTGCAAATGAGCAGTTCTTC
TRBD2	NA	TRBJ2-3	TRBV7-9	CASSFPATSGISTDTQYF	TGTGCCAGCAGCTTTCCAGCGACTAGCGGGATAAGCACAGATACGCAGTATTTT
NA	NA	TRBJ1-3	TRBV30	CAWTLVGNTIYF	TGTGCCTGGACCCTCGTTGGAAACACCATATATTTT
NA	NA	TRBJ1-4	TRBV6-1	CASSVGPPPNEKLFF	TGTGCCAGCAGTGTGGGCCCTCCTCCCAATGAAAAACTGTTTTTT
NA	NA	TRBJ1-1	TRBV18	CASSPGVSRTEAFF	TGTGCCAGCTCACCCGGGGTGAGTAGGACTGAAGCTTTCTTT
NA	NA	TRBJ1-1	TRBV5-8	CASSWQEASRTEAFF	TGTGCCAGCAGCTGGCAGGAGGCCTCAAGAACTGAAGCTTTCTTT
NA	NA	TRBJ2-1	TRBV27	CASSLRAGIYNEQFF	TGTGCCAGCAGTTTAAGGGCGGGAATCTACAATGAGCAGTTCTTC
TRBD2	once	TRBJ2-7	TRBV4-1	CASSQDPGLVSYEQYF	TGCGCCAGCAGCCAAGATCCGGGACTAGTATCCTACGAGCAGTACTTC
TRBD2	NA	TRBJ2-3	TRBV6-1	CASRRLAGGVDTQYF	TGTGCCAGCAGACGACTAGCGGGAGGGGTAGATACGCAGTATTTT
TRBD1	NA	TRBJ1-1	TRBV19	CASSAVSRDRGFF	TGTGCCAGTAGTGCGGTCTCCCGGGACAGGGGTTTCTTT
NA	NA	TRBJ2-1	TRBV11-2	CASSPRQAGNEQFF	TGTGCCAGCAGCCCTCGGCAGGCTGGCAATGAGCAGTTCTTC
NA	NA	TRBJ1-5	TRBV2	CASSVGSEYQPQHF	TGTGCCAGCAGTGTTGGCAGCGAATATCAGCCCCAGCATTTT
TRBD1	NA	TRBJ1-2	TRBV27	CASSLSSRRQGHGYTF	TGTGCCAGCAGTTTATCCTCCCGGAGACAGGGACATGGCTACACCTTC
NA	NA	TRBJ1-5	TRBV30	CAWSTAGGNQPQHF	TGTGCCTGGAGTACGGCAGGGGGCAATCAGCCCCAGCATTTT
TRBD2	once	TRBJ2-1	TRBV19	CASGSGGRAYNEQFF	TGTGCCAGCGGCTCCGGCGGGAGGGCATACAATGAGCAGTTCTTC
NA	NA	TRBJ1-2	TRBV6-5	CASSKQGRSGYTF	TGTGCCAGCAGTAAACAGGGAAGGAGTGGCTACACCTTC
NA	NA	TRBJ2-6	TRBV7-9	CASSSNRVSSSGANVLTF	TGTGCCAGCAGCTCAAACAGGGTATCCAGCTCTGGGGCCAACGTCCTGACTTTC
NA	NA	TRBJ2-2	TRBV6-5	CASGVRNAGELFF	TGTGCCAGCGGAGTACGGAACGCCGGGGAGCTGTTTTTT
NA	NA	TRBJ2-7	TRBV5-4	CASSLGRVTTYEQYF	TGTGCCAGCAGCTTGGGGAGGGTAACTACCTACGAGCAGTACTTC
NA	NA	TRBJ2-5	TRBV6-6	CASSPGRSSETQYF	TGTGCCAGCAGCCCAGGGCGCAGCTCAGAGACCCAGTACTTC
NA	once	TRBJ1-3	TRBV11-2	CASSLPPGGNTIYF	TGTGCCAGCAGCTTACCCCCGGGGGGAAACACCATATATTTT
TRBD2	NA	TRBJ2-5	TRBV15	CATSRRGVGETQYF	TGTGCCACCAGCCGCCGGGGGGTCGGGGAGACCCAGTACTTC
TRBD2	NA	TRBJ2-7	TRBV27	CASSFTSGYEQYF	TGTGCCAGCAGTTTTACTAGCGGGTACGAGCAGTACTTC
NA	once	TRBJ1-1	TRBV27	CASSRRVGRAEAFF	TGTGCCAGCAGTCGGAGGGTCGGTAGGGCTGAAGCTTTCTTT
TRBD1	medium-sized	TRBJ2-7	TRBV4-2	CASSHSPGQGADEQYF	TGTGCCAGCAGCCACTCACCGGGACAGGGGGCCGACGAGCAGTACTTC
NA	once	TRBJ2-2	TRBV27	CASSQLGFANTGELFF	TGTGCCAGCAGTCAACTCGGTTTTGCGAACACCGGGGAGCTGTTTTTT
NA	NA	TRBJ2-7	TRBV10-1	CASSRGKEAYEQYF	TGCGCCAGCAGTAGGGGGAAAGAAGCCTACGAGCAGTACTTC
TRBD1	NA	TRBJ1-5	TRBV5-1	CASSPDGTGNFNQPQHF	TGCGCCAGCAGCCCTGATGGGACAGGGAACTTCAATCAGCCCCAGCATTTT
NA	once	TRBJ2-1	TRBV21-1	CASRIWTGDSNEQFF	TGTGCCAGCCGAATCTGGACAGGGGACAGCAATGAGCAGTTCTTC
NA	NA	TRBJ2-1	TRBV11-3	CASSLDQGGSGKIGEQFF	TGTGCCAGCAGCTTAGATCAAGGTGGATCCGGGAAAATCGGTGAGCAGTTCTTC
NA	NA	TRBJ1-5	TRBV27	CASSLSGVGQPQHF	TGTGCCAGCAGTTTATCAGGGGTGGGACAGCCCCAGCATTTT